This T cell receptor beta chain was found in a study of blood T cell repertoires in COVID-19. Study overall: PBMCs, B-cell-depleted T cells, or T cells provided the cDNA or gDNA that made up the material.

CDR3 size: 16 residues. CDR1 and CDR2 (germline): SGHTS, YDEGEE. After removal of 6 bases from V and 8 bases from J, the junction contained 14 bases not matched to a gene. TCRdb keeps only in-frame clones here, not all; method: immunoSEQ multiplex PCR. Among about 72,000 clones listed, about 80% were seen once. The rearrangement links TRBV5-8 to TRBJ2-2, with 9 bases identical to TRBD1. The sample comprised peripheral blood. The clonotype originates from a human donor in a cohort sampled during active COVID-19. The DNA for the CDR3 is TGTGCCAGCAACTCACCTTGGGGACAGGGATCGGGGGAGCTGTTTTTT. Protein product: CASNSPWGQGSGELFF.